The 3 T cell receptor beta chains given below trace back to one sample, sequenced in a study of blood T cell repertoires in COVID-19. TCRdb's table, derived via immunoSEQ multiplex PCR, lists solely in-frame clones and lacks some. The profile shows under 95,000 clones, approximately 80% of them singletons. Sequenced: peripheral blood. All receptors come from a woman aged 65 to 85 with acute or convalescent COVID-19.

This clone has a single count. The CDR3 region is CAISESRMRGYTF. The CDR3 coding sequence is TGTGCCATCAGTGAGTCTCGGATGCGGGGCTACACCTTC. The V gene is TRBV10-3, the J gene TRBJ1-2; unclear D gene. V was pared by 0 bases and J by 8 bases, with 10 bases between. This CDR3 spans 13 amino acids. Germline values: CDR1 ENHRY, CDR2 SYGVKD.

The chain couples TRBV19 to TRBJ1-6, with D perhaps matching TRBD1 (6 bases). CDR3 size: 12 residues. V was pared by 7 bases and J by 6 bases, with 7 bases between. Germline lookup yields CDR1 LNHDA and CDR2 SQIVND (reference sequence). The CDR3 DNA follows: TGTGCCAGTATGGACAGTAATTCACCCCTCCACTTT. This translates into CASMDSNSPLHF.

V is TRBV25-1 and J is TRBJ1-2; D is ambiguous. This CDR3 is built from 14 residues. Germline V gives CDR1 MGHDK, CDR2 SYGVNS. V shed 1 base and J shed 2 bases, with 8 bases lying between them. For the CDR3, the DNA is TGTGCCAGCAGTGAATCGGGAGAGAACTATGGCTACACCTTC. Protein: CASSESGENYGYTF.